Listed here are 29 T cell receptor beta chains from one sample, sequenced in a study of tumor-infiltrating lymphocytes in primary liver carcinoma. It was from about 19-30 mg of unsorted bulk tissue that RNA and DNA were co-extracted. A constant-region primer primed TCR beta cDNA synthesis from 450 to 550 ng of total RNA. Slightly modified ARM-PCR, run as three nested multiplex PCR rounds, produced the TCR beta libraries. A C-beta reverse primer and TRBV1-TRBV30 forward primers served in each of the first two PCR rounds, at 9 to 11 cycles apiece. TCRdb called the multiplex PCR reads again in MiXCR, with one record for every CDR3 protein. The sample lists 40,000 to 60,000 distinct CDR3 sequences, less than 75% occurring once. The sequencing input was liver tumor tissue from sampling region 5. As to subset: tumor region T5, tumor centre. The receptors stem from a man aged 40-49 years with primary liver carcinoma and hepatitis B virus infection.

The chain joins TRBV29-1 to TRBJ2-1; 9 bases line up with TRBD1. There are 14 residues in the CDR3. Per the germline V gene, CDR1 is SQVTM and CDR2 is ANQGSEA. V lost 7 bases, J lost 12 bases, and 16 bases stayed unmatched. The CDR3 DNA reads TGCAGCGCTCTGAGGGGGACAGGGAACGATGCGCAGTTCTTC. It specifies CSALRGTGNDAQFF.

The V call is TRBV12-3 or TRBV12-4, the J call TRBJ1-6, with TRBD1 as a possible D gene (6 bases). The V end lost 11 bases, the J end lost 8 bases, and 16 bases lay between the germline ends. CDR3 length: 13 residues. CDR3 region: CACSNTGYSPLHF. The CDR3 bases are TGTGCCTGTAGTAATACAGGGTATTCACCCCTCCACTTT.

On this clonotype itself: The junction departs from germline at one end; a sequencing error may be responsible. The chain combines TRBV6-5 with TRBJ2-6; possibly TRBD1 for D (6 bases). CDR1 and CDR2 from the germline V gene are MNHEY and SVGAGI. CDR3 size: 18 residues. The CDR3 DNA sequence: TGTGCCGGCAGTCTTTGGACAGTGATGAAAGCTAGGGCCAACGTCCTGACTTTC. Its protein product is CAGSLWTVMKARANVLTF.

The chain employs TRBV5-1 and TRBJ2-1, with D possibly matching TRBD1 (5 bases). V gave up 0 bases and J gave up 15 bases, with 13 bases separating them. Germline V gene sequence: CDR1 SGHRS, CDR2 YFSETQ. The CDR3 spans 12 residues. The CDR3 protein is CASSLGGHEMFF. CDR3 DNA: TGCGCCAGCAGCTTGGGCGGACATGAGATGTTCTTC.

This clonotype came up a few times. Germline is not matched at one junction end, which may reflect a read error. The rearrangement links TRBV11-2 to TRBJ2-2, with 9 bases fitting TRBD2. In germline, CDR1 is SGHAT, CDR2 FQNNGV. This CDR3 region has 16 residues. The CDR3 nucleotides read TGTGCCAGCAGATTAGTGGCGCTAGCGGGAACCGGAGAGCCGTTTTTT. Encoded protein: CASRLVALAGTGEPFF.

V usage is TRBV10-3 and J usage is TRBJ1-4, with D perhaps matching TRBD1 (6 bases). The germline V and J ends were trimmed by 4 bases and 8 bases, with 26 bases remaining between them. Germline V gene lookup returns CDR1 ENHRY and CDR2 SYGVKD. CDR3 length: 18 amino acids. The chain's CDR3 is CAISGSVPEQGLNEKLFF. The CDR3 DNA is TGTGCCATCAGTGGGTCGGTCCCGGAACAGGGCTTGAACGAAAAACTGTTTTTT.

Of note for this clonotype: The junction does not match germline at one end; this may be a read error. The rearrangement links TRBV7-9 to TRBJ2-1; no clear D. The CDR3 covers 13 residues. Looked up from germline, CDR1 is SEHNR and CDR2 is FQNEAQ (reference sequence). The DNA of the CDR3 is TGTGCCAGCGTCTCCCCTCGGAGCAATGAGCAGATCTTC. It encodes CASVSPRSNEQIF. Together with reference TRBV7-9 and TRBJ2-1, the CDR3 gives the full variable domain: DTGVSQNPRHKITKRGQNVTFRCDPISEHNRLYWYRQTLGQGPEFLTYFQNEAQLEKSRLLSDRFSAERPKGSFSTLEIQRTEQGDSAMYLCASVSPRSNEQIFGPGTRLTVL.

By share, this clonotype ranks as medium-sized (0.01 to 0.1%). This chain connects TRBV11-1 to TRBJ2-7; D might be TRBD1 or TRBD2, each matching 5 bases. The V end was cut by 6 bases, the J end by 3 bases, with 12 bases between. The CDR3 consists of 13 residues. The germline CDR1 and CDR2 sequences are SGHAT and FQDESV (reference sequence). CDR3 protein: CASSWDQNYEQYF. CDR3 nucleotides: TGTGCCAGCAGTTGGGACCAAAACTACGAGCAGTACTTC.

There are many counts of this clonotype. The chain couples TRBV12-3 or TRBV12-4 to TRBJ1-1; 7 bases map to TRBD1. CDR3 length equals 13 residues. Trimming took 6 bases from V and 7 from J; bases not matched to a gene: 8. In DNA, the CDR3 is TGTGCCAGCAGCAGGGGGACGTCTTATGAAGCTTTCTTT. This gives the protein CASSRGTSYEAFF.

About this clonotype itself: The junction departs from the called germline gene at one end, perhaps through a read error. The gene calls are TRBV13 and TRBJ2-7; 7 bases are shared with TRBD2. Looked up from germline, CDR1 is PRHDT and CDR2 is FYEKMQ (reference sequence). This CDR3 contains 11 residues. Here the CDR3 DNA reads TGTGCCAGCATCTTACGGGGGGAGCGGTACTTC. This translates into CASILRGERYF.

This clonotype was seen only once. The V gene is TRBV10-3, the J gene TRBJ2-2; TRBD1 agrees at 7 bases. From germline, CDR1 is ENHRY and CDR2 SYGVKD. After removal of 5 bases from V and 7 bases from J, the junction contained 7 bases not matched to a gene. CDR3 size: 14 residues. The chain's CDR3 is CAISRIGGIGELFF. The CDR3 DNA follows: TGTGCCATCAGTAGGATAGGGGGCATCGGGGAGCTGTTTTTT.

For this clonotype: No conserved phenylalanine or tryptophan ends this CDR3, so it is likely a read error. The chain recombines TRBV29-1 with TRBJ2-7, with 7 bases that match TRBD2. V shed 6 bases, J shed 2 bases, and the junction held 10 bases outside the gene matches. Germline loops: CDR1 SQVTM, CDR2 ANQGSEA. This CDR3 has 14 amino acids. The CDR3 DNA sequence: TGCAGCGTCTCCCGACTAGCAGGAGCCTACGAGCAGTACCTC. Translation: CSVSRLAGAYEQYL.

This clonotype has at least ten counts. The V and J genes are TRBV4-1 and TRBJ2-1, with 10 bases that match TRBD2. V gave up 1 base and J gave up 3 bases; unmatched junction bases: 6. Germline V CDR1 and CDR2: MGHRA, YSYEKL. The CDR3 consists of 17 residues. Here the CDR3 DNA reads TGCGCCAGCAGCCAAGGGCCCACTAGCGGGGACTACAATGAGCAGTTCTTC. Translating it yields CASSQGPTSGDYNEQFF.

To note about this clonotype: One base away lies a much larger clone, so this may be a sequencing read error. V is TRBV7-9 and J is TRBJ1-3; no clear D gene. The CDR3 covers 14 residues. V shed 5 bases and J shed 5 bases, with 13 bases lying between them. CDR1 and CDR2 from the germline V gene are SEHNR and FQNEAQ (reference sequence). The CDR3 DNA is TGTGCCAGCAGCGCTTCGGGCCCGAGAAACACCATATATTTT. Amino acids: CASSASGPRNTIYF.

Remarks on this clonotype: One end of the junction does not line up with germline, which may come from a read error. This chain joins TRBV11-2 and TRBJ2-5; tentative D call: TRBD2 (6 bases). The CDR3 spans 16 residues. Germline CDR1 and CDR2: SGHAT and FQNNGV. The CDR3 DNA follows: TGTGCCAGGATATCCCGGGACTCGGCCCACCTAGAGACCCAGCACTTC. Encoded protein: CARISRDSAHLETQHF. Using reference TRBV11-2 and TRBJ2-5 for the parts outside the CDR3, the full variable domain is EAGVAQSPRYKIIEKRQSVAFWCNPISGHATLYWYQQILGQGPKLLIQFQNNGVVDDSQLPKDRFSAERLKGVDSTLKIQPAKLEDSAVYLCARISRDSAHLETQHFGPGTRLLVL.

Concerning this clonotype: This may be a read error, as it is one base from a much larger clone. The chain uses TRBV6-5 and TRBJ2-1; D remains unclear. Between the trimmed V and J ends, which lost 7 bases and 12 bases, there was a span of 19 bases. Germline CDR1 is MNHEY and CDR2 is SVGAGI. This CDR3 is 13 amino acids long. For the CDR3, the DNA is TGTGCCAGCACCGTTACACTGATAACGGGGCAGTTCTTC. Protein sequence: CASTVTLITGQFF.

Concerning this clonotype: A junction end diverges from the germline sequence, so it may reflect a read error. The gene calls are TRBV7-9 and TRBJ2-3; D is unclear. The CDR3 runs 14 residues. The germline CDR1 and CDR2 sequences are SEHNR and FQNEAQ (reference sequence). Written as DNA, the CDR3 is TGTGCCAGCAGCTTGAGCCAGGTCCCAGATACGCAGTGTTTT. Encoded protein: CASSLSQVPDTQCF.

With respect to this clonotype: A much larger clone differs from this one at a single base, so this may be a read error. The V gene is TRBV27, the J gene TRBJ2-2, with D hard to call. This CDR3 has 12 residues. The germline gives CDR1 MNHEY, CDR2 SMNVEV (reference sequence). CDR3: CASSMNIGELFF. CDR3 bases: TGTGCCAGCAGTATGAACATCGGGGAGCTGTTTTTT.

Turning to this clonotype: This may arise from a read error, as a much more abundant clone is one base away. Without the conserved terminal phenylalanine or tryptophan, this CDR3 likely stems from a read error. The chain links TRBV24-1 to TRBJ2-1, with a tentative D call TRBD2 (6 bases). In germline, CDR1 is KGHDR, CDR2 SFDVKD. The CDR3 has 13 residues. Deletions cut 1 base from V and 8 bases from J, with 8 bases between. This chain's CDR3 is CATSDFASDEQFL. The CDR3 coding sequence is TGTGCCACCAGTGATTTTGCTAGCGATGAGCAGTTCCTC.

This clonotype showed up just a few times. A much larger clone differs from this one at a single base, so this may be a read error. The J gene is TRBJ2-3, the V gene TRBV7-9; D is possibly TRBD1 or TRBD2 (5 bases each). CDR1 SEHNR and CDR2 FQNEAQ come from the germline V gene (reference sequence). V lost 11 bases to trimming and J lost 0 bases, with 9 bases between them. The CDR3 runs 12 residues. Here the CDR3 DNA reads TGTGCCGGTGAGGGGAGCACAGATACGCAGTATTTT. The encoded protein is CAGEGSTDTQYF.

This clonotype was seen many times. The chain combines TRBV6-5 with TRBJ2-7; 8 nucleotides agree with TRBD2. Germline assignment: CDR1 MNHEY and CDR2 SVGAGI. Trimming cost V 7 bases and J 7 bases; bases outside gene matches: 12. The CDR3 has 14 amino acids. DNA for the CDR3: TGTGCCAGCAATCGACAAGCGGGAGCGGGGGAGCAGTACTTC. It yields the protein CASNRQAGAGEQYF.

The chain is built from TRBV11-2 and TRBJ2-7; D possibly matches TRBD1 or TRBD2 (5 bases each). Germline V gene lookup returns CDR1 SGHAT and CDR2 FQNNGV. This CDR3 is built from 12 residues. V shed 3 bases and J shed 7 bases, with 10 bases lying between them. CDR3 protein: CASSFLWGEQYF. As DNA, the CDR3 is TGTGCCAGCAGCTTCCTGTGGGGGGAGCAGTACTTC.

The V gene is TRBV6-5, the J gene TRBJ2-3; D remains unclear. The V end was cut by 7 bases, the J end by 10 bases, with 3 bases between. Germline loops: CDR1 MNHEY, CDR2 SVGAGI. The CDR3 sequence is 8 residues long. DNA for the CDR3: TGTGCCAGCACCGCGCAGTATTTT. Translating it yields CASTAQYF.

There are many counts of this clonotype. The chain links TRBV14 to TRBJ2-5; D unresolved. The germline V and J ends were trimmed by 1 base and 3 bases, with 6 bases remaining between them. CDR1 and CDR2 (germline): SGHDN, FVKESK. This CDR3 has 13 amino acids. The CDR3 loop reads CASSQGLEETQYF. The CDR3 DNA reads as TGTGCCAGCAGCCAAGGGCTGGAAGAGACCCAGTACTTC.

This clonotype was detected many times. The rearrangement links TRBV6-5 to TRBJ2-5, with D unclear. Germline loops: CDR1 MNHEY, CDR2 SVGAGI. V was clipped by 6 bases and J by 2 bases, with 10 bases between them. The CDR3 loop spans 13 amino acids. The CDR3 loop reads CASSRVHQETQYF. The DNA for the CDR3 is TGTGCCAGCAGCCGGGTCCATCAAGAGACCCAGTACTTC.

Of note for this clonotype: The conserved closing phenylalanine or tryptophan is absent in this CDR3, likely reflecting a read error. The V gene is TRBV6-5, the J gene TRBJ2-1, with 8 bases that match TRBD2. The trim removed 5 bases at V and 1 base at J, leaving 4 bases unmatched. The CDR3 covers 15 residues. CDR1 is MNHEY and CDR2 is SVGAGI in the germline V gene. CDR3 nucleotide sequence: TGTGCCAGCAGTGTATTAGCGGGATCCTACAATGAGCAGTTCTTA. Protein sequence: CASSVLAGSYNEQFL.

Comments on this clonotype: This may come from a read error, since a much larger clone is one base off. The genes are TRBV5-4 and TRBJ2-3; D might be TRBD1 (5 bases). This CDR3 contains 15 residues. Germline loops: CDR1 SGHNT, CDR2 YYREEE (reference sequence). V dropped 4 bases and J dropped 7 bases, with 19 bases sitting between them. CDR3 coding DNA: TGTGCCAGCAGCATATGGGGCGGCTCACCGAATACGCAGTATTTT. Its protein is CASSIWGGSPNTQYF.

This chain joins TRBV4-1 and TRBJ1-5; D might be TRBD1 (6 bases). Per the germline V gene, CDR1 is MGHRA and CDR2 is YSYEKL. V was pared by 4 bases and J by 5 bases, with 18 bases between. The CDR3 runs 16 residues. CDR3 sequence: CASSPGGGGGDQPQHF. CDR3 coding DNA: TGCGCCAGCAGCCCAGGAGGGGGGGGTGGGGATCAGCCCCAGCATTTT.

As regards this clonotype: Because it lacks the conserved phenylalanine or tryptophan at the end, this CDR3 is likely a read error. The chain combines TRBV6-2 or TRBV6-3 with TRBJ2-6, with D perhaps TRBD1 or TRBD2 (5 bases each). The CDR3 spans 14 residues. V was trimmed by 2 bases and J by 11 bases, leaving 13 bases between them. The V gene's germline CDR1 is MNHEY and CDR2 SVGEGT. CDR3 bases: TGTGCCAGCAGTTACACCTCTGGGACCTACGTCCTGACTATC. Translation: CASSYTSGTYVLTI.